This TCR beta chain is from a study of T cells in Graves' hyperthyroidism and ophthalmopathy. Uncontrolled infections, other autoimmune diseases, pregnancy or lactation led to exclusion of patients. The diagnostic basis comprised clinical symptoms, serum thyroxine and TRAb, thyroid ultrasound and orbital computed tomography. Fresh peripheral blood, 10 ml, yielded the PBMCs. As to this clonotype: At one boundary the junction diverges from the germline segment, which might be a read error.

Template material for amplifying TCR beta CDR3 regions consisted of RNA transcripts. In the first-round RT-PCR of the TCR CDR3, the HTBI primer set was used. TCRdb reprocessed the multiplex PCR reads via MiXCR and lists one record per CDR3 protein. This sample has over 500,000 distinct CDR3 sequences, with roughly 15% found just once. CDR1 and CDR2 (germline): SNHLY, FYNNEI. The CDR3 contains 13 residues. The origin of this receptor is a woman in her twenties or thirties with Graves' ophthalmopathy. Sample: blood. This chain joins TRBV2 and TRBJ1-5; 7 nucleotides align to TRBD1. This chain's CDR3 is CASREGGGQPQHF. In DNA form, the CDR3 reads TGTGCCAGCAGAGAAGGGGGCGGGCAGCCCCAGCATTTT.